Listed here are 19 T cell receptor beta chains from one sample, sequenced in a study of blood T cell repertoires in COVID-19. Data came from immunoSEQ multiplex PCR; TCRdb stores just in-frame clones and leaves some out. This table has approximately 190,000 clones, nearly 90% appearing once. The source material was peripheral blood. These TCRs come from a man aged 55 to 70 with active or convalescent COVID-19.

The gene calls are TRBV5-1 and TRBJ2-2, with 7 bases matching TRBD1. The junction had 10 bases not matched to a gene; V was cut back by 5 bases and J by 3 bases. CDR1 SGHRS and CDR2 YFSETQ come from the germline V gene. There are 16 residues in the CDR3. CDR3 DNA: TGCGCCAGCAGATCATCGACAGGGAAGCACACCGGGGAGCTGTTTTTT. Translated, it gives CASRSSTGKHTGELFF.

The rearrangement uses TRBV7-3 and TRBJ2-7; 9 bases line up with TRBD1. J gave up 3 bases and V 4 bases, and 1 base lay outside the gene matches. In germline, CDR1 is SGHTA, CDR2 FQGTGA. The CDR3 spans 13 residues. Written as DNA, the CDR3 is TGTGCCAGCAGCTCGGACAGGGGCTACGAGCAGTACTTC. This encodes CASSSDRGYEQYF.

The J gene is TRBJ2-5, the V gene TRBV6-6; no definite D call. Looked up from germline, CDR1 is MNHNY and CDR2 is SVGAGI (reference sequence). CDR3 length: 12 amino acids. Trimming took off 3 bases at V and 5 bases at J, with 7 bases between the two ends. The CDR3 region is CASSYLRETQYF. In nucleotides, the CDR3 is TGTGCCAGCAGTTATTTACGGGAGACCCAGTACTTC.

The chain has TRBV5-1 and TRBJ2-3; TRBD2 aligns across 10 bases. CDR1 and CDR2 (germline): SGHRS, YFSETQ. The V segment lost 3 bases and the J segment 1 base; nucleotides outside the gene matches: 8. The CDR3 length is 17 residues. Here the CDR3 reads CASSSGLAYGGTDTQYF. CDR3 in DNA: TGCGCCAGCAGCTCGGGACTAGCGTATGGTGGCACAGATACGCAGTATTTT.

This chain connects TRBV6-2 or TRBV6-3 to TRBJ2-2; D not resolved. Germline V CDR1 and CDR2: MNHEY, SVGEGT. Trimming removed 1 base from V and 9 bases from J, with 9 bases in between. This CDR3 has 13 residues. The CDR3 region is CASSYFRSRELFF. The CDR3 DNA follows: TGTGCCAGCAGTTACTTTAGGAGTCGGGAGCTGTTTTTT.

V gene TRBV19 combines with J gene TRBJ2-7; a weak D match, TRBD1 (6 bases). Per germline, CDR1 LNHDA and CDR2 SQIVND (reference sequence). The germline V and J ends were trimmed by 6 bases and 7 bases, with 19 bases remaining between them. The CDR3 has 14 amino acids. CDR3 in DNA: TGTGCCAGTAGACCCGGGCTTATCGACAGGGAGCAGTACTTC. Translated, it gives CASRPGLIDREQYF.

The J gene is TRBJ1-2, the V gene TRBV5-1; 7 bases map to TRBD1. The CDR3 length is 16 residues. Per germline, CDR1 SGHRS and CDR2 YFSETQ. V was clipped by 2 bases and J by 6 bases; unmatched bases: 13. This chain's CDR3 is CASSFDPVGTENGYTF. The CDR3 coding sequence is TGCGCCAGCAGCTTCGATCCGGTTGGGACAGAAAATGGCTACACCTTC. The whole variable domain, remainder taken from reference TRBV5-1 and TRBJ1-2, is KAGVTQTPRYLIKTRGQQVTLSCSPISGHRSVSWYQQTPGQGLQFLFEYFSETQRNKGNFPGRFSGRQFSNSRSEMNVSTLELGDSALYLCASSFDPVGTENGYTFGSGTRLTVV.

The chain recombines TRBV6-1 with TRBJ1-5; D gene uncertain. Trimming cost V 3 bases and J 7 bases, with 7 bases left between them. CDR1 is MNHNS, CDR2 SASEGT, per germline. The CDR3 has 12 residues. CDR3 DNA: TGTGCCAGCAGTGATCGGGTGCAGCCCCAGCATTTT. It encodes CASSDRVQPQHF.

V and J are TRBV29-1 and TRBJ1-1; 8 nucleotides line up with TRBD1. The junction had 8 bases not matched to a gene; V was cut back by 7 bases and J by 4 bases. The CDR3 has 13 residues. CDR1 and CDR2 (germline): SQVTM, ANQGSEA. The CDR3 reads CSADRGGSTEAFF. The CDR3 nucleotides read TGCAGCGCCGACAGGGGAGGAAGCACTGAAGCTTTCTTT.

The V gene is TRBV24-1, the J gene TRBJ2-3; 12 nucleotides line up with TRBD1. The CDR3 is made up of 15 amino acids. Germline CDR1 KGHDR, CDR2 SFDVKD. After removal of 5 bases from V and 7 bases from J, the junction contained 6 bases not matched to a gene. In DNA, the CDR3 is TGTGCCACCAGTGCCGGGACAGGGGGCACGAATACGCAGTATTTT. It translates to CATSAGTGGTNTQYF.

V usage is TRBV5-6 and J usage is TRBJ1-2; TRBD1 is a possible D gene (6 bases). In germline, CDR1 is SGHDT, CDR2 YYEEEE. The CDR3 is made up of 14 amino acids. Trimming took 1 base from V and 5 from J, leaving 12 bases between them. The CDR3 bases are TGTGCCAGCAGCTTGCAGGGGACCCTTTATGGCTACACCTTC. Translated: CASSLQGTLYGYTF.

This chain uses TRBV3-1 (or the pseudogene TRBV3-2) with TRBJ2-7; D might be TRBD2 (5 bases). Trimming took off 0 bases at V and 2 bases at J, with 14 bases between the two ends. The germline V gene encodes CDR1 LGHDT and CDR2 YNNKEL (reference sequence). This CDR3 has 16 residues. CDR3 nucleotide sequence: TGTGCCAGCAGCCAAGAGGTCGGGGTAACCGCCTACGAGCAGTACTTC. As protein: CASSQEVGVTAYEQYF.

This clone was picked up a small number of times. The chain employs TRBV5-4 and TRBJ1-6; D call uncertain. Germline assignment: CDR1 SGHNT and CDR2 YYREEE (reference sequence). V was trimmed by 6 bases and J by 0 bases, leaving 10 bases between them. This CDR3 is built from 15 residues. The CDR3 region is CASKGGGSYNSPLHF. The CDR3 region has the DNA TGTGCCAGCAAAGGTGGAGGCTCCTATAATTCACCCCTCCACTTT.

This chain links TRBV9 with TRBJ2-5; 7 bases align to TRBD1. Trimming took 3 bases from V and 5 from J; bases not matched to a gene: 13. This CDR3 is 16 amino acids long. The germline gives CDR1 SGDLS, CDR2 YYNGEE. The CDR3 DNA reads as TGTGCCAGCAGCGCGGGACAGCCGACGGTTTGGGAGACCCAGTACTTC. It translates to CASSAGQPTVWETQYF.

The chain is built from TRBV5-1 and TRBJ2-2, with TRBD1 as a possible D gene (6 bases). V gave up 4 bases and J gave up 1 base, with 14 bases separating them. The CDR3 extends over 16 amino acids. Germline assignment: CDR1 SGHRS and CDR2 YFSETQ. The CDR3 here is CASSQSGTLNTGELFF. Written as DNA, the CDR3 is TGCGCCAGCAGCCAGTCCGGGACATTGAACACCGGGGAGCTGTTTTTT.

This clone was seen once. J is TRBJ1-1 and V is TRBV6-5; no clear D. The CDR3 runs 14 residues. Looked up from germline, CDR1 is MNHEY and CDR2 is SVGAGI. V shed 5 bases and J shed 3 bases, with 13 bases lying between them. The CDR3, as DNA: TGTGCCAGCAGTCCCCCGGGAGGGCACACTGAAGCTTTCTTT. As protein: CASSPPGGHTEAFF.

This chain uses TRBV7-9 with TRBJ1-2, with 8 positions matching TRBD1. The CDR3 runs to 16 residues. Trimming removed 1 base from V and 7 bases from J; junction bases left unmatched: 11. The germline V gene has CDR1 SEHNR and CDR2 FQNEAQ (reference sequence). The CDR3 here is CASSLEWAGGSGGYTF. The CDR3 bases are TGTGCCAGCAGCTTAGAATGGGCAGGGGGCTCTGGTGGCTACACCTTC.

The chain couples TRBV29-1 to TRBJ1-1; the match to TRBD1 covers 8 bases. Germline CDR1 reads SQVTM; CDR2 reads ANQGSEA. Trimming took 5 bases from V and 0 from J; bases not matched to a gene: 5. The CDR3 contains 14 residues. CDR3 DNA: TGCAGCGTTCCGGACAGGGCGATGAACACTGAAGCTTTCTTT. This codes for CSVPDRAMNTEAFF.

V usage is TRBV29-1 and J usage is TRBJ1-2, with TRBD1 matching 7 bases. J lost 6 bases, V lost 7 bases, and 11 bases had no gene match. The CDR3 has 13 amino acids. Per the germline V gene, CDR1 is SQVTM and CDR2 is ANQGSEA. This CDR3 reads CSGSDRMVNGYTF. The CDR3 DNA reads TGCAGCGGTTCGGACAGGATGGTCAATGGCTACACCTTC.